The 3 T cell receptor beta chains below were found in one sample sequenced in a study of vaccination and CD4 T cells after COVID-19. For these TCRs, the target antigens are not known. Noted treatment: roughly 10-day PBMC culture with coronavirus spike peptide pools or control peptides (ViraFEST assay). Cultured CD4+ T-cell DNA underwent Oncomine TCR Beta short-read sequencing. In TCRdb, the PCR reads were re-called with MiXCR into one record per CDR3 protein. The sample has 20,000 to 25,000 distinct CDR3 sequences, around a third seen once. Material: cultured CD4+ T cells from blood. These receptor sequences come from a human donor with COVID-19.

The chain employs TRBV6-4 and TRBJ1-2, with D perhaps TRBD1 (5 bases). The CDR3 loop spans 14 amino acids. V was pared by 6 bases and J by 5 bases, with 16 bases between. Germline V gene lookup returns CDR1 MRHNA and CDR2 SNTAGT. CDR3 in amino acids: CASRGDPLAYGYTF. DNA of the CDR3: TGTGCCAGCAGGGGGGACCCCCTCGCTTATGGCTACACCTTC.

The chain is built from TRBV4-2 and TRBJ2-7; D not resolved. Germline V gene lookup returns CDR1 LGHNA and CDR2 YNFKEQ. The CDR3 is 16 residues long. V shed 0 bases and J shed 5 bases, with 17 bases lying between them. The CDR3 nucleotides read TGTGCCAGCAGCCAAGAAGAAAGGACCATGGGCCACGAGCAGTACTTC. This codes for CASSQEERTMGHEQYF.

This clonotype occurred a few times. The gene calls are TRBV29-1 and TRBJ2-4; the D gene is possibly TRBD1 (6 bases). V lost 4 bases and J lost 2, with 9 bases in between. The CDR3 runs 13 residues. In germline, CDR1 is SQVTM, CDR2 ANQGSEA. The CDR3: CSVGTGTKNIQYF. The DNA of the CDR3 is TGCAGCGTTGGAACAGGGACCAAAAACATTCAGTACTTC.